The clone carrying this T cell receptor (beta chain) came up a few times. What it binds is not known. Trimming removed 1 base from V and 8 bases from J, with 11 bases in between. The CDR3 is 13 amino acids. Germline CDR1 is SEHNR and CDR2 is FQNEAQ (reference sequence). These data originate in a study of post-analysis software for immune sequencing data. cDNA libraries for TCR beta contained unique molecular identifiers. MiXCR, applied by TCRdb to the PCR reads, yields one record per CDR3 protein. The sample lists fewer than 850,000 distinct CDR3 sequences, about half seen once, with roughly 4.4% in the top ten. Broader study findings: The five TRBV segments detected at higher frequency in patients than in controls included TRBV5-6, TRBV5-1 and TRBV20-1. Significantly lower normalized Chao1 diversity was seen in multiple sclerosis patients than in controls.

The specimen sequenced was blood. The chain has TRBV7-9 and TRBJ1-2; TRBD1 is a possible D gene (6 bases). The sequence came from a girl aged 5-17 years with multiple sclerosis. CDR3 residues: CASSLEGQRGYTF. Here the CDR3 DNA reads TGTGCCAGCAGCTTAGAAGGACAGAGGGGCTACACCTTC.